Presented here are 9 T cell receptor beta chains from one specimen sequenced in a study of response to subunit inactivated influenza vaccine. From the RT-PCR reads, TCRdb called clonotypes with MiXCR, one entry per CDR3 protein. The table lists about 190,000 distinct CDR3 sequences, approximately 15% of them singletons. Source: CD8+ T cells sorted from PBMCs, taken 4 to 6 days after vaccination. The receptors come from a man between 50 and 59 years old who received an inactivated influenza vaccine.

The chain couples TRBV11-2 to TRBJ2-2; D not certain. The CDR3 contains 15 residues. The germline CDR1 and CDR2 sequences are SGHAT and FQNNGV. V was clipped by 4 bases and J by 4 bases, with 13 bases between them. CDR3: CASSSPPPSTGELFF. In DNA, the CDR3 is TGTGCCAGCAGCTCCCCACCCCCATCCACCGGGGAGCTGTTTTTT.

This clonotype has just a few counts. The chain carries TRBV6-1 and TRBJ1-1; 9 nucleotides align to TRBD1. Germline trimming cut 6 bases from V and 3 bases from J; bases unmatched to any gene: 11. This CDR3 has 16 residues. CDR1 and CDR2 from the germline V gene are MNHNS and SASEGT. The CDR3 here is CASRTGTGFGDTEAFF. The CDR3 nucleotides read TGTGCCAGCAGAACCGGGACAGGGTTTGGGGACACTGAAGCTTTCTTT.

This clonotype has more than one count but fewer than ten. The chain recombines TRBV29-1 with TRBJ2-1; TRBD1 agrees at 8 bases. The CDR3 spans 13 residues. The ends lost 7 bases at V and 7 bases at J; junction bases unmatched: 9. Per germline, CDR1 SQVTM and CDR2 ANQGSEA. The CDR3 here is CSAFPDRANEQFF. The CDR3 coding sequence is TGCAGCGCATTCCCGGACAGGGCTAATGAGCAGTTCTTC.

The chain couples TRBV20-1 to TRBJ2-7; TRBD2 aligns across 13 bases. CDR1 is DFQATT and CDR2 is SNEGSKA in the germline V gene (reference sequence). Unmatched junction bases numbered 7, after V lost 0 bases and J lost 5 bases. The CDR3 covers 16 residues. The CDR3 DNA reads as TGCAGTGCTAGAGAGCAGGGACTAGCGGGATTCCACGAGCAGTACTTC. Its protein is CSAREQGLAGFHEQYF.

The genes are TRBV27 and TRBJ2-3, with TRBD2 matching 15 bases. The germline V gene has CDR1 MNHEY and CDR2 SMNVEV (reference sequence). J gave up 0 bases and V 8 bases, and 9 bases lay outside the gene matches. The CDR3 is 18 amino acids. CDR3 nucleotide sequence: TGTGCCAGCCGGACTAGCGGGGGGGCCCCCATTAGCACAGATACGCAGTATTTT. Its translation is CASRTSGGAPISTDTQYF.

The V call is TRBV27, the J call TRBJ2-3; TRBD2 matches 7 bases. There are 17 residues in the CDR3. Looked up from germline, CDR1 is MNHEY and CDR2 is SMNVEV (reference sequence). V was clipped by 1 base and J by 4 bases; unmatched bases: 11. CDR3 region: CASSLFPRDYTSDTQYF. The CDR3 nucleotides read TGTGCCAGCAGTTTATTTCCCCGGGACTATACTTCAGATACGCAGTATTTT.

This clonotype showed up just once. V is TRBV18 and J is TRBJ2-1; the D gene could be TRBD1 or TRBD2 (5 bases each). This CDR3 is built from 15 residues. The V end was cut by 0 bases, the J end by 2 bases, with 8 bases between. Germline-derived CDR1 and CDR2 are KGHSH and LQKENI. This CDR3 reads CASSPPGAPYNEQFF. In DNA, the CDR3 is TGTGCCAGCTCACCACCCGGGGCTCCCTACAATGAGCAGTTCTTC.

Ten or more counts support this clonotype. The chain employs TRBV4-1 and TRBJ2-7, with D perhaps TRBD2 (5 bases). CDR3 length: 14 amino acids. Between the trimmed V and J ends, which lost 3 bases and 4 bases, there was a span of 13 bases. CDR1 and CDR2 from the germline V gene are MGHRA and YSYEKL. The CDR3 reads CASSQAGLLYEQYF. CDR3 nucleotide sequence: TGCGCCAGCAGCCAGGCAGGACTTTTATACGAGCAGTACTTC.

This clonotype was counted only a few times. The genes are TRBV10-2 and TRBJ2-5, with 7 bases lining up with TRBD2. The germline gives CDR1 WSHSY, CDR2 SAAADI. Trimming removed 3 bases from V and 5 bases from J; junction bases left unmatched: 12. The CDR3 is 16 residues long. The CDR3 here is CASSDKPAGGSETQYF. The DNA for the CDR3 is TGCGCCAGCAGTGACAAGCCTGCCGGGGGGTCGGAGACCCAGTACTTC.